This T cell receptor beta chain was documented in a study of T cells in Graves' hyperthyroidism and ophthalmopathy. On the study more broadly: Peripheral blood draws took place at initial diagnosis, ahead of any treatment.

The CDR3 spans 13 residues. Trimming removed 3 bases at V and 3 bases at J, with 9 bases between. CDR1 is SNHLY, CDR2 FYNNEI, per germline. A lack of ophthalmopathy progression within 18 months defined stable Graves' hyperthyroidism. Patients aged 18 to 65 had newly diagnosed hyperthyroidism that had lasted under 2 months. Based on clinical symptoms, serum thyroxine and TRAb, thyroid ultrasound and orbital computed tomography, diagnoses were reached. This clonotype has only a few counts. Researchers amplified the TCR beta CDR3 regions from RNA transcripts. During a first-round RT-PCR of the TCR CDR3, the HTBI primer set was used. MiXCR, applied by TCRdb to the multiplex PCR reads, yields one record per CDR3 protein. The table lists some 720,000 distinct CDR3 sequences, about 16% of them singletons.

Sequencing was performed on blood. The origin of this receptor is a man aged 18 to 35 with Graves' hyperthyroidism. This chain joins TRBV2 and TRBJ2-7; D is unclear. This chain's CDR3 is CASSESRFYEQYF. The CDR3 DNA is TGTGCCAGCAGTGAGTCCAGGTTCTACGAGCAGTACTTC.